The clone carrying this T cell receptor (beta chain) has ten or more counts. Its antigen remains unknown. Germline CDR1 and CDR2: MDHEN and SYDVKM. The CDR3 covers 13 residues. The germline V and J ends were trimmed by 6 bases and 5 bases, with 11 bases remaining between them. From the 5' RACE reads, TCRdb called clonotypes with MiXCR, one entry per CDR3 protein. The table shows hundreds of thousands of distinct CDR3 sequences, with under 15% occurring only once. This entry belongs to a study of T cells after yellow fever vaccination. The overall study: SMART-Seq v4 Ultra Low Input handled preparation of low-cell-number fractions.

Study-level points and caveats: From the bulk population, abundant clonotypes could contaminate and appear within FACS-sorted repertoires.

The receptor's source is a man younger than 35 who received the YFV17D yellow fever vaccine. This rearrangement joins TRBV28 to TRBJ1-5; D is undetermined. The sequencing here drew on CD4+ T cells sorted from PBMCs, taken 15 days after the yellow fever booster vaccination. CDR3 coding DNA: TGTGCCAGCAGCGCGGAAGTGGATCAGCCCCAGCATTTT. This encodes CASSAEVDQPQHF.